This T cell receptor beta chain was identified during a study of type 1 regulatory T cells. About the study: An in vitro protocol generated T-allo10, a Tr1-enriched, alloantigen-specific CD4 T cell product.

CDR3 length: 15 amino acids. V was cut by 5 bases and J by 4 bases, with 16 bases left in between. Germline V gives CDR1 SGHTA, CDR2 FQGNSA. TCRdb processed the reads anew with MiXCR; each CDR3 protein has one entry. The sample holds 80,000 to 100,000 distinct CDR3 sequences, 25% to 40% seen once. The receptor was derived from a human donor in good health. This chain joins TRBV7-2 and TRBJ2-3, with D unresolved. Sequenced sample: CD4+ T cells, either the whole sample or a sorted fraction (not recorded which). The CDR3 DNA is TGTGCCAGCAGCCAACGGTCCGCGGTGGCAGATACGCAGTATTTT. It is translated as CASSQRSAVADTQYF.